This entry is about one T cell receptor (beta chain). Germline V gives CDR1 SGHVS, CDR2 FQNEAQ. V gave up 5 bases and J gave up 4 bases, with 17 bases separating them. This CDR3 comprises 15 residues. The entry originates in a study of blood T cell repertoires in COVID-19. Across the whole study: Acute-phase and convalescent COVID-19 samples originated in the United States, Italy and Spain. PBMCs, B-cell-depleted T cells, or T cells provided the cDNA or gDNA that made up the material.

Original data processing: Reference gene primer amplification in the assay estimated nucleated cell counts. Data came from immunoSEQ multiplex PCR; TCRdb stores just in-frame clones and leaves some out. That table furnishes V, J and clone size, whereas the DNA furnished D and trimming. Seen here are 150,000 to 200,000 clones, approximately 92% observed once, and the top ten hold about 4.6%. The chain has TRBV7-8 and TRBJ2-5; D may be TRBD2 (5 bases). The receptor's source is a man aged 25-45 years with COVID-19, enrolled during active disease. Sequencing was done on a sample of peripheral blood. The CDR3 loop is CASSPTLGEGETQYF. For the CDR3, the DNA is TGTGCCAGCAGCCCAACCCTAGGAGAGGGAGAGACCCAGTACTTC.